The T cell receptor beta chain described here comes from a study of T cells in Graves' hyperthyroidism and ophthalmopathy. This clonotype was observed at least ten times. Antigen: not known. The study's findings and limits: Blood samples included most of the expanded thyroid clonotypes exceeding 0.001.

The source material, RNA transcripts, was used to amplify TCR beta CDR3 regions. Initially, a first-round RT-PCR of the TCR CDR3 employed the HTBI primer set. TCRdb ran MiXCR on the multiplex PCR reads and lists one entry per CDR3 protein. Among fewer than 40,000 distinct CDR3 sequences, under 65% were seen once, and the ten largest hold roughly 25%. This CDR3 contains 18 residues. V trimming: 5 bases; J trimming: 1 base; junction bases outside the gene matches: 6. Germline CDR1 and CDR2: SGHTA and FQGNSA. Each diagnosis drew on symptoms, thyroxine, TRAb, thyroid ultrasound and orbital computed tomography findings. The PBMCs had their origin in around 9.1 ml of fresh peripheral blood.

This TCR was recovered from a woman aged 40 to 50 with Graves' ophthalmopathy. The sample was blood. The chain uses TRBV7-2 and TRBJ2-4; 15 bases fit TRBD2. The CDR3 DNA reads as TGTGCCAGCAGCGCACTTGGACTAGCGGGGGGGGCCAAAAACATTCAGTACTTC. Protein sequence: CASSALGLAGGAKNIQYF.